In its sample, the clone carrying this TCR beta chain was seen once. TCRdb keeps only in-frame clones here, not all; method: immunoSEQ multiplex PCR. This sample carries approximately 90,000 clones, 91% of them seen once, and the ten largest clones take approximately 1.6%. This specimen comes from a study of T cell changes during pregnancy in multiple sclerosis. The germline gives CDR1 GTSNPN, CDR2 SVGIG (reference sequence). This CDR3 is built from 15 residues. V was pared by 4 bases and J by 9 bases, with 19 bases between. The sequenced sample was peripheral blood, obtained after pregnancy. The chain is built from TRBV30 and TRBJ1-6, with D perhaps matching TRBD1 (6 bases). The sequence derives from a female donor in good health, enrolled as a control in a pregnancy study. The CDR3 DNA is TGTGCCTGGAAACCCCCAGGGGCTCGGGGTTCACCCCTCCACTTT. It encodes CAWKPPGARGSPLHF. Full variable domain (rest looked up from reference TRBV30 and TRBJ1-6): SQTIHQWPATLVQPVGSPLSLECTVEGTSNPNLYWYRQAAGRGLQLLFYSVGIGQISSEVPQNLSASRPQDRQFILSSKKLLLSDSGFYLCAWKPPGARGSPLHFGNGTRLTVT.